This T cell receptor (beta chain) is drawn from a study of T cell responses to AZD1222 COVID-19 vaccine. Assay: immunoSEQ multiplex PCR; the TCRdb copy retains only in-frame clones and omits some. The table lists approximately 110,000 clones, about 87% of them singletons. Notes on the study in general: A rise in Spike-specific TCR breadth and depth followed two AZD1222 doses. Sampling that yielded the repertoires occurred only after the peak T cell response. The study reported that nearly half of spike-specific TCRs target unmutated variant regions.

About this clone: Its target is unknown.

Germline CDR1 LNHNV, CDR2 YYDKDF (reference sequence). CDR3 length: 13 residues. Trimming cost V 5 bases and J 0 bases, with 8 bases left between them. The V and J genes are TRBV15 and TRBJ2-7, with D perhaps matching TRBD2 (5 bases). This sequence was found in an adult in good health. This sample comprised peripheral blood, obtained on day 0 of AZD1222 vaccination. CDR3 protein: CATSAGASYEQYF. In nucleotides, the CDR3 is TGTGCCACCAGCGCGGGTGCCTCCTACGAGCAGTACTTC.